This TCR beta chain was identified in a study of T cells in Graves' hyperthyroidism and ophthalmopathy (dated by TCRdb to the late 2010s). About the full investigation: Peripheral blood samples were taken at initial diagnosis, before any treatment was given. To identify distinguishing TCR V-J signatures, a discovery cohort of about 100 patients was used, comprising under 45 with Graves' ophthalmopathy and 57 with stable Graves' hyperthyroidism. Whether ophthalmopathy could be predicted prospectively was tested in an independent validation cohort made up of 18 to 20 hyperthyroidism patients plus 17 patients who later progressed to ophthalmopathy. The 95 to 100 discovery patients were randomly divided into training and test sets at a 7:3 ratio. The study also compared thyroid tissue and blood T-cell repertoires from more than 5 Graves' hyperthyroidism patients. After blood sampling, hyperthyroidism patients were treated with methimazole at a starting dose of 30 mg daily, and ophthalmopathy patients were treated with high-dose intravenous methylprednisolone. The paper describes TCR Vbeta CDR3 sequencing of some 130 peripheral blood samples, made up of around 41 ophthalmopathy patients, some 80 hyperthyroidism patients and 17 progressor patients. The investigation overall reported the following: Sample size was not statistically predetermined, and investigators were not blinded to group allocation. In validation, the model predicted progression to ophthalmopathy with roughly 70% sensitivity and approximately 72% specificity, a median of around 6.6 months before onset. Blood samples also contained most of the expanded thyroid clonotypes (frequency above 0.001), which suggests that blood repertoires may reflect thyroid immune responses. A model built on a 13 V-J signature distinguished ophthalmopathy from stable hyperthyroidism, reaching 87.88% sensitivity and around 81% specificity in cross-validation and 80%/75% in testing.

This clonotype showed up just a few times. Its cognate antigen has yet to be identified. No per-base quality is available; no much larger clone lies one base away. CDR1 is given as SGHTA and CDR2 as FQGTGA, both from the germline V gene. Including the terminal cysteine and phenylalanine, the CDR3 comprises 13 residues. The entry retains the CDR3 DNA only, 39 bases that are in frame from base 1. V sheds 3 bases and J sheds 1 base, leaving 6 bases between their ends. The TCR beta CDR3 regions were amplified from the RNA transcripts. For the first round of RT-PCR on the TCR CDR3, the HTBI primer set was used together with the Qiagen OneStep RT-PCR kit. Libraries were constructed in a second round of multiplex PCR, after which size selection and purification were performed. The libraries were sequenced on an Illumina HiSeq2000 using paired-end 100 bp reads. On the authors' methods: SOAPnuke was used to process the raw data, removing reads that contained adapters or uncalled bases, had a mean Phred below 15, or lacked an exact match to the constant primer or identifier. High-quality paired reads were merged with COPE v1.2.5, and unique nucleotide sequences were defined as clonotypes. MiTCR v1.1 was used to align clonotypes to the IMGT TRBV, TRBD and TRBJ reference segments. The analysis included only V-J combinations with a frequency above 0.0001, which together covered 99% to 99.2% of the repertoires. The TCS score was defined as the ratio of F50 (clonal expansion) to E x V (chaos), calculated using BLOSUM62-based TCRdist between CDR3 peptides within each V-J. Welch's t-statistics and random forest reduced around 520 V-J features to about 12, which were used in a naive Bayes classifier (R e1071). TCRdb reanalyzed the raw reads on its own, using fastp at Q25 for trimming and MiXCR for clone calling, and kept in-frame beta chains. Merged by CDR3 protein, the rows form single entries marked with the most common genes and DNA. TCRdb assigned the V and J calls; the authors' analysis was not used. Within this sample are 650,000 to 750,000 distinct CDR3 sequences, with 14% of them counted one time only. The top ten clonotypes cover roughly 10% of the sample.

Stable Graves' hyperthyroidism was defined as the absence of progression to ophthalmopathy over 18 months of follow-up. Hyperthyroidism patients were newly diagnosed, had a disease duration of under 2 months, and were aged 18 to 65 years. Patients with uncontrolled infections, other autoimmune diseases, pregnancy or lactation were excluded. Clinical symptoms, serum thyroxine and TRAb, thyroid ultrasound, and orbital computed tomography formed the basis for the diagnoses. Ficoll-Paque density gradient centrifugation was used to isolate PBMCs from under 11 ml of fresh peripheral blood. Total RNA was extracted using Trizol reagent, and RNA quality was assessed on an Agilent 2100 Bioanalyzer.

The sequence joins TRBV7-3 to TRBJ1-1; there is no confident call for the D gene. The sample comprised blood. This receptor was taken from a woman aged 18-29 years with Graves' hyperthyroidism. The sequenced DNA: TGTGCCAGCAGCTTTTACCAGAACACTGAAGCTTTCTTT. This sequence encodes CASSFYQNTEAFF. The reference TRBV7-3 and TRBJ1-1 proteins fill in what lies around the CDR3, so the full variable domain reads GAGVSQTPSNKVTEKGKYVELRCDPISGHTALYWYRQSLGQGPEFLIYFQGTGAADDSGLPNDRFFAVRPEGSVSTLKIQRTERGDSAVYLCASSFYQNTEAFFGQGTRLTVV.